This T cell receptor (beta chain) was recorded in a study of T cell responses to AZD1222 COVID-19 vaccine. This clone was counted a few times. V was trimmed by 0 bases and J by 0 bases, leaving 8 bases between them. CDR1 is SGHNT and CDR2 is YYREEE in the germline V gene (reference sequence). The CDR3 is 15 amino acids. Profiling relied on immunoSEQ multiplex PCR, and the TCRdb table lists in-frame clones only, not all of them. Here the sample spans around 100,000 clones, approximately 87% being singletons. The chain carries TRBV5-4 and TRBJ2-3; D assignment may be TRBD1 or TRBD2 (5 bases each). The receptor's source is an adult in good health. The input for sequencing was peripheral blood, taken on day 0 of AZD1222 vaccination. In DNA, the CDR3 is TGTGCCAGCAGCTTGGGAGGGGCTAGCACAGATACGCAGTATTTT. This translates into CASSLGGASTDTQYF.